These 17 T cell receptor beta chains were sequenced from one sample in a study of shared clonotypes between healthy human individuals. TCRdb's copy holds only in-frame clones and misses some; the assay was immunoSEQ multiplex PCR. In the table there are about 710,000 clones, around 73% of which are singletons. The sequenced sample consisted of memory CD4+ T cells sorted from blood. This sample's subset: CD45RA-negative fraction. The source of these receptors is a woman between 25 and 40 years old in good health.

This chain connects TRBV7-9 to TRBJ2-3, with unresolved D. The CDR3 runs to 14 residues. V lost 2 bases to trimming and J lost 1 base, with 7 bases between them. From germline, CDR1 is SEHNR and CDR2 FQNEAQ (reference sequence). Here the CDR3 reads CASSLSVGTDTQYF. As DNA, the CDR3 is TGTGCCAGCAGCTTATCCGTTGGCACAGATACGCAGTATTTT.

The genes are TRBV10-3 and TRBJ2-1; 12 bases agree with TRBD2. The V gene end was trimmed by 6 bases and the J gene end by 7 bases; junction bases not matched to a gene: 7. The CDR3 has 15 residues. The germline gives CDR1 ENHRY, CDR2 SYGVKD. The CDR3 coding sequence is TGTGCCATCAGCCCCCTAGCGGGAGGGATAAATGAGCAGTTCTTC. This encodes CAISPLAGGINEQFF.

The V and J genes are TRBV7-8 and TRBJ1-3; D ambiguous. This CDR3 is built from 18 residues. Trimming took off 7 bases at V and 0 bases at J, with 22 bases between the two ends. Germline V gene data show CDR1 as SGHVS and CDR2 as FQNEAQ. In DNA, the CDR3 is TGTGCCAGCACACGGTTTCTCTCGCGGTCATCCTCTGGAAACACCATATATTTT. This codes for CASTRFLSRSSSGNTIYF.

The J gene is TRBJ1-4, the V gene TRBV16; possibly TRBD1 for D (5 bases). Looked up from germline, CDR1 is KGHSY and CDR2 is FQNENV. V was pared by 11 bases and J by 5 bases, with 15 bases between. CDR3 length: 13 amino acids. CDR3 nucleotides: TGTGCCGTCAGCAGACAGCCGAATGAAAAACTGTTTTTT. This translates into CAVSRQPNEKLFF.

CDR3 amino acids: CASSLGTASTEAFF. The CDR3 DNA sequence: TGTGCCAGCAGCCTAGGGACCGCGAGTACTGAAGCTTTCTTT. The chain links TRBV7-2 to TRBJ1-1; D perhaps matches TRBD1 (5 bases). Trimming removed 5 bases from V and 5 bases from J, with 15 bases in between. The CDR3 spans 14 residues. In germline, CDR1 is SGHTA, CDR2 FQGNSA.

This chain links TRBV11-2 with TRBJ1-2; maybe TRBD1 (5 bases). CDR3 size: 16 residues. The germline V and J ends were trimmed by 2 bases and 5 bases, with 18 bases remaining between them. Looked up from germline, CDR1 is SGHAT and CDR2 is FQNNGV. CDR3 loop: CASSLSRRGGTYGYTF. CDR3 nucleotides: TGTGCCAGCAGCTTAAGCCGACGGGGGGGGACTTATGGCTACACCTTC.

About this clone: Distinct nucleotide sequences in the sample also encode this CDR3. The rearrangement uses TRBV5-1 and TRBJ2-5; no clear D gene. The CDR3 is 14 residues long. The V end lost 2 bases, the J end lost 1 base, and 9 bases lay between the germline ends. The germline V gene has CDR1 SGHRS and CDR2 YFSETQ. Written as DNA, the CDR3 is TGCGCCAGCAGCTTCAACGGACCCCAAGAGACCCAGTACTTC. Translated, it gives CASSFNGPQETQYF.

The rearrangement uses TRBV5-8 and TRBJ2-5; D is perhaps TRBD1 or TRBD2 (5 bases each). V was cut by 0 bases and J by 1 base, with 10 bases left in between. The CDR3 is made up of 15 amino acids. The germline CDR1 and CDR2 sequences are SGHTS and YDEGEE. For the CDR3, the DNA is TGTGCCAGCAGCTTGGAGGGACGGCGCCAAGAGACCCAGTACTTC. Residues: CASSLEGRRQETQYF.

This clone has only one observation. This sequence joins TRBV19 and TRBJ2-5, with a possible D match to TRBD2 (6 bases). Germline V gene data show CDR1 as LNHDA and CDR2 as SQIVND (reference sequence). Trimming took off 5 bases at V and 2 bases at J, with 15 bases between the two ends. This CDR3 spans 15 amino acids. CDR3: CASSQTGTLQETQYF. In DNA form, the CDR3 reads TGTGCCAGTAGTCAGACCGGGACTTTACAAGAGACCCAGTACTTC.

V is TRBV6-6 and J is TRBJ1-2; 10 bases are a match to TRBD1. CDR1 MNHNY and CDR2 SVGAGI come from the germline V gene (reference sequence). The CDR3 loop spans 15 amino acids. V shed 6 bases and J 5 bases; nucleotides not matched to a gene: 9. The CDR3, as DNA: TGTGCCAGCAGGGCCGGGACAGGGGCCGATTATGGCTACACCTTC. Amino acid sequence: CASRAGTGADYGYTF.

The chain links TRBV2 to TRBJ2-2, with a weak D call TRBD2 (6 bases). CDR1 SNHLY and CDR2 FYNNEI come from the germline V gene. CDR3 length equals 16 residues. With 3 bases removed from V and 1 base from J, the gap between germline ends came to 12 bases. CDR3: CASSELSSVNTGELFF. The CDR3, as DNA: TGTGCCAGCAGTGAGCTATCTAGCGTGAACACCGGGGAGCTGTTTTTT.

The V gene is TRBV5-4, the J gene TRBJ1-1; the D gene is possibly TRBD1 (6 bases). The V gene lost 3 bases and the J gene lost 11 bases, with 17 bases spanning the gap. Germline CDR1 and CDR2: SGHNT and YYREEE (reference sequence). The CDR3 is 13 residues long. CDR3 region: CASSSAGVGKAFF. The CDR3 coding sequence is TGTGCCAGCAGCTCGGCAGGGGTCGGTAAGGCTTTCTTT. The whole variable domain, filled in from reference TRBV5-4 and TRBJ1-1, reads ETGVTQSPTHLIKTRGQQVTLRCSSQSGHNTVSWYQQALGQGPQFIFQYYREEENGRGNFPPRFSGLQFPNYSSELNVNALELDDSALYLCASSSAGVGKAFFGQGTRLTVV.

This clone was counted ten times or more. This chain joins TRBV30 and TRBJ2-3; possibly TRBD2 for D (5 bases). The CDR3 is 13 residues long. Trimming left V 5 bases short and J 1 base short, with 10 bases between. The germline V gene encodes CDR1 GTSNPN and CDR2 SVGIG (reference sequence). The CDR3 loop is CAWRSGRTDTQYF. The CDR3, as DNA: TGTGCCTGGCGAAGCGGACGCACAGATACGCAGTATTTT.

CDR3 coding DNA: TGCGCCAGCAGCCCGGACCTGGGACAGGGAAAGACCCAGTACTTC. Protein: CASSPDLGQGKTQYF. The rearrangement links TRBV5-1 to TRBJ2-5, with 9 bases aligning to TRBD1. The CDR3 consists of 15 residues. CDR1 is SGHRS and CDR2 is YFSETQ in the germline V gene. Germline trimming cut 4 bases from V and 6 bases from J; bases unmatched to any gene: 10.

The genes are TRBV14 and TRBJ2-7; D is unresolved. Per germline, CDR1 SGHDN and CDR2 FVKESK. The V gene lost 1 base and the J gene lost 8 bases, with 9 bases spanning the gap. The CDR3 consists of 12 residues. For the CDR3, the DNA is TGTGCCAGCAGCCAAGGGTTTGGGAAGCAGTACTTC. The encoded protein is CASSQGFGKQYF.

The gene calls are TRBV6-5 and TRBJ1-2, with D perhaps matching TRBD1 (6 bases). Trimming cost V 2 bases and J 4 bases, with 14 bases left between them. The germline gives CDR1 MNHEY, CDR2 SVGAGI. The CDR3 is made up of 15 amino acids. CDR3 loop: CASSYKAGDPYGYTF. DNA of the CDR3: TGTGCCAGCAGTTACAAGGCAGGGGATCCCTATGGCTACACCTTC.

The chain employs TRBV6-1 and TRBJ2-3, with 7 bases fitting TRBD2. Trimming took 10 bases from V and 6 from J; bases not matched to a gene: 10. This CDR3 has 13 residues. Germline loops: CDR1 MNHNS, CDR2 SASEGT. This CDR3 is CATTMSGKDTQYF. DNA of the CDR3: TGTGCCACCACAATGAGCGGGAAGGATACGCAGTATTTT.